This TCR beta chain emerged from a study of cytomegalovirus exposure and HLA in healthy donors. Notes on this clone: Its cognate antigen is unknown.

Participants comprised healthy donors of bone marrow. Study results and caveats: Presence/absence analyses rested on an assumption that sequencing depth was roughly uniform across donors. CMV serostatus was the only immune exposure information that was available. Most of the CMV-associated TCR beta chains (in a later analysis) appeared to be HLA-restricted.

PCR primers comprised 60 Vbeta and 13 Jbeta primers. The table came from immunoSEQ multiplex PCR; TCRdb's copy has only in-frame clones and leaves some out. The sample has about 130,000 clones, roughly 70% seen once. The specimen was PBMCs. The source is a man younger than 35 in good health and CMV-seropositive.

CDR3: CASSSPGQETYEQYF. In DNA, the CDR3 is TGTGCCAGCAGTAGCCCGGGACAGGAGACCTACGAGCAGTACTTC. The gene calls are TRBV28 and TRBJ2-7; TRBD1 aligns across 8 bases. This CDR3 region has 15 residues. Germline loops: CDR1 MDHEN, CDR2 SYDVKM. V shed 5 bases, J shed 2 bases, and the junction held 8 bases outside the gene matches. Full variable domain (rest looked up from reference TRBV28 and TRBJ2-7): DVKVTQSSRYLVKRTGEKVFLECVQDMDHENMFWYRQDPGLGLRLIYFSYDVKMKEKGDIPEGYSVSREKKERFSLILESASTNQTSMYLCASSSPGQETYEQYFGPGTRLTVT.